A selection of T cell receptor beta chains follows, all from one sample in a study of blood T cell repertoires in COVID-19. Sequencing used immunoSEQ multiplex PCR; TCRdb keeps in-frame clones, though not all of them. The table includes under 200,000 clones, roughly nine tenths detected once. Sequencing was carried out using peripheral blood. The receptors were sampled from a man between 60 and 75 years old with acute or convalescent COVID-19. CDR3s include the opening cysteine and the closing phenylalanine or tryptophan.

TRBV19	TRBJ1-1	15	CASSLPRGQNTEAFF
TRBV5-1	TRBJ2-7	15	CASSQAGTSSYEQYF
TRBV3-1/TRBV3-2	TRBJ1-1	14	CASSQVGLNTEAFF
TRBV6-5	TRBJ1-4	14	CASSHDRGREKLFF
TRBV5-5	TRBJ1-2	16	CASSLESTGGARGYTF
TRBV6-5	TRBJ1-2	11	CASSNSYGYTF
TRBV5-1	TRBJ2-3	17	CASRGVAGGSPPETQYF
TRBV5-1	TRBJ2-3	13	CASKLTRTDTQYF
TRBV2	TRBJ1-2	13	CASSPQVLYGYTF
TRBV27	TRBJ2-5	11	CASSLGAGEYF
TRBV6-1	TRBJ1-5	17	CASSEARTGDFNQPQHF
TRBV30	TRBJ2-1	14	CAWSMNSGKDEQFF
TRBV9	TRBJ2-1	15	CASSPTGGFYNEQFF
TRBV5-8	TRBJ1-5	13	CASSSTGDQPQHF
TRBV5-1	TRBJ2-1	16	CASSLETSGLYNEQFF
TRBV10-3	TRBJ1-2	14	CAIRPDRGASGYTF
TRBV4-2	TRBJ1-2	14	CASSQDRGGDGYTF
TRBV3-1/TRBV3-2	TRBJ1-1	13	CASSQHSTGVSFF
TRBV19	TRBJ1-5	15	CASSIEGTGYQPQHF
TRBV27	TRBJ1-1	17	CASRIISWDRANTEAFF
TRBV18	TRBJ1-2	14	CASSPRQVNYGYTF
TRBV6-5	TRBJ2-3	15	CASSSRGLFTDTQYF
TRBV18	TRBJ1-4	15	CASSPPGQGGEKLFF
TRBV9	TRBJ2-7	13	CASSVGSAYEQYF
TRBV10-2	TRBJ1-1	13	CASGQGMNTEAFF
TRBV14	TRBJ1-2	13	CASSFTLRGGYTF
TRBV6-2/TRBV6-3	TRBJ2-1	15	CASSYGRDPWNEQFF
TRBV5-1	TRBJ2-5	15	CASTDPTGSQETQYF